These 22 T cell receptor beta chains were sequenced from one sample in a study of tumor-infiltrating lymphocytes in localized non-small cell lung cancer. Sequencing was performed with immunoSEQ multiplex PCR; in TCRdb, only in-frame clones are kept and a portion is missing. The table has over 9,500 clones, about 66% seen once. The sequencing input was lung tumor tissue. The origin of the receptors is a human donor with non-small cell lung cancer.

The gene calls are TRBV30 and TRBJ2-3; D remains ambiguous. Trimming removed 3 bases from V and 0 bases from J, with 10 bases in between. Germline assignment: CDR1 GTSNPN and CDR2 SVGIG (reference sequence). The CDR3 runs 14 residues. CDR3 sequence: CAWRSTRSTDTQYF. The CDR3 region has the DNA TGTGCCTGGAGGTCCACGCGTAGCACAGATACGCAGTATTTT. Full variable domain (outside the CDR3, taken from reference TRBV30 and TRBJ2-3): SQTIHQWPATLVQPVGSPLSLECTVEGTSNPNLYWYRQAAGRGLQLLFYSVGIGQISSEVPQNLSASRPQDRQFILSSKKLLLSDSGFYLCAWRSTRSTDTQYFGPGTRLTVL.

On this clone itself: An end of the junction does not agree with germline; a read error may underlie this. This chain links TRBV30 with TRBJ1-1; 8 nucleotides match TRBD1. The CDR3 spans 15 residues. CDR1 is GTSNPN and CDR2 is SVGIG in the germline V gene (reference sequence). The chain's CDR3 is CAWSLQWTGNPEAFF. In nucleotides, the CDR3 is TGTGCCTGGAGTCTGCAATGGACAGGGAACCCTGAAGCTTTCTTT.

The genes are TRBV9 and TRBJ2-5, with no clear D. CDR3 length equals 15 residues. In germline, CDR1 is SGDLS, CDR2 YYNGEE. Between the trimmed V and J ends, which lost 0 bases and 4 bases, there was a span of 13 bases. CDR3 sequence: CASSVDPLIGETQYF. DNA of the CDR3: TGTGCCAGCAGCGTAGACCCCCTTATTGGAGAGACCCAGTACTTC. Together with reference TRBV9 and TRBJ2-5, the CDR3 gives the full variable domain: DSGVTQTPKHLITATGQRVTLRCSPRSGDLSVYWYQQSLDQGLQFLIQYYNGEERAKGNILERFSAQQFPDLHSELNLSSLELGDSALYFCASSVDPLIGETQYFGPGTRLLVL.

This clone turned up a few times. CDR3 DNA sequence: TGTGCCAGCAGCTTGGGGAGGGGCTATGGCTACACCTTC. Residues: CASSLGRGYGYTF. The rearrangement joins TRBV5-6 to TRBJ1-2, with D perhaps matching TRBD1 (5 bases). Germline CDR1 and CDR2: SGHDT and YYEEEE. Trimming took off 0 bases at V and 4 bases at J, with 7 bases between the two ends. The CDR3 is 13 amino acids.

The gene calls are TRBV7-9 and TRBJ2-7; 9 bases are shared with TRBD1. The germline gives CDR1 SEHNR, CDR2 FQNEAQ (reference sequence). The CDR3 has 16 residues. Trimming took 5 bases from V and 2 from J; bases not matched to a gene: 10. CDR3 DNA: TGTGCCAGCAGCCCCCGTACCGGGACAGGGACCTACGAGCAGTACTTC. It is translated as CASSPRTGTGTYEQYF.

Here the CDR3 reads CASSDSLAGDVNTGELFF. In DNA, the CDR3 is TGTGCCAGCAGTGACTCACTAGCGGGAGATGTTAACACCGGGGAGCTGTTTTTT. The rearrangement uses TRBV6-4 and TRBJ2-2; TRBD2 matches 11 bases. The trim removed 0 bases at V and 2 bases at J, leaving 5 bases unmatched. The CDR3 covers 18 residues. Germline CDR1 reads MRHNA; CDR2 reads SNTAGT.

The chain has TRBV7-9 and TRBJ1-2; perhaps TRBD1 as D (6 bases). V dropped 8 bases and J dropped 3 bases, with 16 bases sitting between them. Per germline, CDR1 SEHNR and CDR2 FQNEAQ (reference sequence). This CDR3 contains 14 residues. The CDR3 DNA reads as TGTGCCAGCGTTTTGGCAGGGGTCGACTATGGCTACACCTTC. Amino acids: CASVLAGVDYGYTF. Complete variable domain (other parts from reference TRBV7-9 and TRBJ1-2): DTGVSQNPRHKITKRGQNVTFRCDPISEHNRLYWYRQTLGQGPEFLTYFQNEAQLEKSRLLSDRFSAERPKGSFSTLEIQRTEQGDSAMYLCASVLAGVDYGYTFGSGTRLTVV.

V gene TRBV4-1 combines with J gene TRBJ1-5; 10 bases align to TRBD1. V shed 4 bases and J 6 bases; nucleotides not matched to a gene: 15. The CDR3 runs to 18 residues. In germline, CDR1 is MGHRA, CDR2 YSYEKL. The CDR3 nucleotides are TGCGCCAGCAGCCTTACGTTGACAGGGGGCGGAGGAGGTCAGCCCCAGCATTTT. It translates to CASSLTLTGGGGGQPQHF.

CDR3 region: CASSPPQQGSYEQYF. The CDR3 coding sequence is TGTGCCAGCTCACCACCGCAACAGGGCTCCTACGAGCAGTACTTC. The chain joins TRBV18 to TRBJ2-7, with D possibly TRBD1 on 6 matching bases. The ends were cut back, 0 bases at V and 0 bases at J, with 9 bases in the middle. There are 15 residues in the CDR3. Per germline, CDR1 KGHSH and CDR2 LQKENI.

The chain is built from TRBV6-5 and TRBJ2-7; 12 bases are shared with TRBD1. Per germline, CDR1 MNHEY and CDR2 SVGAGI. With 0 bases clipped from V and 6 bases from J, the junction kept 3 bases outside the gene matches. The CDR3 contains 15 residues. In DNA form, the CDR3 reads TGTGCCAGCAGTTACTCGGGACAGGGGGCCCTCGAGCAGTACTTC. It is translated as CASSYSGQGALEQYF.

This clone has only a few counts. The chain links TRBV6-5 to TRBJ1-5, with 7 bases identical to TRBD1. The junction had 6 bases not matched to a gene; V was cut back by 5 bases and J by 2 bases. Germline V gene data show CDR1 as MNHEY and CDR2 as SVGAGI. The CDR3 runs to 15 residues. The CDR3 is CASSRGRQGNQPQHF. In nucleotides, the CDR3 is TGTGCCAGCAGTAGGGGGCGACAGGGCAATCAGCCCCAGCATTTT.

V usage is TRBV18 and J usage is TRBJ2-1; D might be TRBD2 (6 bases). The CDR3 loop spans 12 amino acids. V shed 2 bases and J shed 10 bases, with 9 bases lying between them. In germline, CDR1 is KGHSH, CDR2 LQKENI. CDR3 loop: CASSPRRGEQFF. The CDR3, as DNA: TGTGCCAGCTCACCAAGGAGGGGCGAGCAGTTCTTC.

This clone was seen a single time. This chain links TRBV7-9 with TRBJ2-7; TRBD1 agrees at 8 bases. The CDR3 sequence is 17 residues long. J gave up 4 bases and V 5 bases, and 16 bases lay outside the gene matches. Germline CDR1 is SEHNR and CDR2 is FQNEAQ (reference sequence). CDR3 protein: CASSPSQRAGGRYEQYF. In nucleotides, the CDR3 is TGTGCCAGCAGCCCATCTCAACGTGCAGGGGGCAGGTACGAGCAGTACTTC.

This rearrangement joins TRBV6-6 to TRBJ2-1; the D call may be TRBD1 or TRBD2 (7 bases each). V lost 5 bases and J 8 bases, leaving 16 bases between the germline ends. The length of the CDR3 is 14 residues. The V gene's germline CDR1 is MNHNY and CDR2 SVGAGI (reference sequence). The CDR3 sequence: CASSDRESGDEQFF. The CDR3 nucleotides read TGTGCCAGCAGTGACAGGGAGAGCGGGGATGAGCAGTTCTTC.

V and J are TRBV7-9 and TRBJ2-3; 11 bases map to TRBD2. From germline, CDR1 is SEHNR and CDR2 FQNEAQ (reference sequence). This CDR3 is built from 18 residues. V lost 5 bases to trimming and J lost 4 bases; unmatched junction nucleotides: 14. In DNA, the CDR3 is TGTGCCAGCAGCCAAGATTGGACACTAGCGGGGGTTTCAGATACGCAGTATTTT. It yields the protein CASSQDWTLAGVSDTQYF.

The chain combines TRBV20-1 with TRBJ1-1; D is unresolved. The CDR3 runs 11 residues. The V end was cut by 6 bases, the J end by 3 bases, with 8 bases between. Germline V gene sequence: CDR1 DFQATT, CDR2 SNEGSKA (reference sequence). CDR3 bases: TGCAGTGCCCCCACTTACACTGAAGCTTTCTTT. Protein: CSAPTYTEAFF.

The CDR3 spells CASSPNPTGLNEKLFF. CDR3 nucleotide sequence: TGCGCCAGCAGCCCAAATCCGACGGGACTTAATGAAAAACTGTTTTTT. The chain recombines TRBV5-1 with TRBJ1-4, with a weak D call TRBD1 (5 bases). In germline, CDR1 is SGHRS, CDR2 YFSETQ. The V gene lost 4 bases and the J gene lost 4 bases, with 17 bases spanning the gap. The CDR3 consists of 16 residues.

V is TRBV5-4 and J is TRBJ1-1, with unresolved D. V lost 1 base, J lost 5 bases, and 12 bases lay in between. The CDR3 runs 14 residues. The germline gives CDR1 SGHNT, CDR2 YYREEE (reference sequence). CDR3 nucleotides: TGTGCCAGCAGCTTGATATCTAAAGGGACTGAAGCTTTCTTT. It encodes CASSLISKGTEAFF.

This clone is medium-sized in the sample. This chain connects TRBV2 to TRBJ1-5; tentative D call: TRBD1 (5 bases). Per germline, CDR1 SNHLY and CDR2 FYNNEI. Trimming cost V 1 base and J 3 bases, with 10 bases left between them. The CDR3 covers 15 residues. In DNA form, the CDR3 reads TGTGCCAGCAGTGAAGAGGGGCAGATCAATCAGCCCCAGCATTTT. This gives the protein CASSEEGQINQPQHF.

The rearrangement joins TRBV7-9 to TRBJ2-1; the D is unclear. Trimming left V 10 bases short and J 5 bases short, with 18 bases between. CDR1 is SEHNR and CDR2 is FQNEAQ in the germline V gene (reference sequence). This CDR3 is 14 amino acids long. The CDR3 DNA is TGTGCCATCCCTGGGGTAGCTGTTCACAATGAGCAGTTCTTC. It specifies CAIPGVAVHNEQFF.

The rearrangement links TRBV18 to TRBJ2-7; a weak D match, TRBD1 (6 bases). The V and J ends lost 6 bases and 3 bases respectively, with 18 bases between them. The CDR3 extends over 15 amino acids. Germline CDR1 is KGHSH and CDR2 is LQKENI. The CDR3 is CASSSRQGLSYEQYF. Here the CDR3 DNA reads TGTGCCAGCTCCTCCAGGCAGGGGTTGAGCTACGAGCAGTACTTC.

This clone is a singleton in its sample. The rearrangement joins TRBV7-2 to TRBJ2-7; 8 bases fit TRBD1. V lost 1 base to trimming and J lost 2 bases; unmatched junction nucleotides: 13. The CDR3 sequence is 18 residues long. CDR1 is SGHTA and CDR2 is FQGNSA in the germline V gene. This CDR3 is CASSLVYRDRSLTYEQYF. CDR3 nucleotide sequence: TGTGCCAGCAGCTTAGTTTACCGGGACAGGAGTCTGACCTACGAGCAGTACTTC.